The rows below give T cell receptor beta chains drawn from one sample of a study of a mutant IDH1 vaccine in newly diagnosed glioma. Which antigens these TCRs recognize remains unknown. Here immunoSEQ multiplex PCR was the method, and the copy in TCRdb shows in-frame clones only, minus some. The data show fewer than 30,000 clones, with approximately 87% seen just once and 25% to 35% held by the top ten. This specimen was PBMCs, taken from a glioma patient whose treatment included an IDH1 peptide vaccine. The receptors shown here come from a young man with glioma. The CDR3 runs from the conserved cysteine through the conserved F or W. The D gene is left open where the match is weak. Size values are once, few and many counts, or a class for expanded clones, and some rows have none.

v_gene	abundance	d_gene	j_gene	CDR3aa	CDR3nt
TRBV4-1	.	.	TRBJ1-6	CASSQDEGADSPLHF	TGCGCCAGCAGCCAAGATGAGGGTGCGGATTCACCCCTCCACTTT
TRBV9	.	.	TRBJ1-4	CASSVGSGQLTNEKLFF	TGTGCCAGCAGCGTAGGGTCTGGACAGCTCACTAATGAAAAACTGTTTTTT
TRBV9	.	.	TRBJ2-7	CASSAGRSYEQYF	TGTGCCAGCAGCGCGGGACGGAGCTACGAGCAGTACTTC
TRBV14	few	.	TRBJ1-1	CASSQDLRLGLATEAFF	TGTGCCAGCAGCCAAGATTTGAGGCTAGGACTGGCCACTGAAGCTTTCTTT
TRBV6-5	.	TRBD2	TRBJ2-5	CASSYSRTSGVSQYF	TGTGCCAGCAGTTACTCGAGGACTAGCGGGGTGTCCCAGTACTTC
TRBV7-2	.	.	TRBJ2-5	CASSLGTRETQYF	TGTGCCAGCAGCTTAGGGACGCGAGAGACCCAGTACTTC
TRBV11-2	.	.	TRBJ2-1	CASSPRQYNEQFF	TGTGCCAGCAGCCCCAGACAGTACAATGAGCAGTTCTTC
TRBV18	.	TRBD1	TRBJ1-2	CASSPDRVGYTF	TGTGCCAGCTCGCCCGACAGGGTTGGCTACACCTTC
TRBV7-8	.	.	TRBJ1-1	CASSLAVGQGAFF	TGTGCCAGCAGCTTAGCGGTAGGTCAGGGAGCTTTCTTT
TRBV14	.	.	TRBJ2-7	CASSQGSGRRPYEQYF	TGTGCCAGCAGCCAAGGGAGCGGCAGGAGGCCGTACGAGCAGTACTTC
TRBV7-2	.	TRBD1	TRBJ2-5	CASSGDRARETQYF	TGTGCCAGCAGCGGTGACAGGGCGAGGGAGACCCAGTACTTC
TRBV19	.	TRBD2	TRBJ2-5	CASSSRASGGIQETQYF	TGTGCCAGTAGTAGTCGAGCTAGCGGGGGAATCCAAGAGACCCAGTACTTC
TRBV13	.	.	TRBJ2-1	CASSLRRQGGTYEQFF	TGTGCCAGCAGCTTAAGGCGGCAGGGGGGGACCTATGAGCAGTTCTTC
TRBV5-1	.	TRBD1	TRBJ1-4	CASSLETGEGEKLFF	TGCGCCAGCAGCTTGGAGACAGGGGAGGGGGAAAAACTGTTTTTT
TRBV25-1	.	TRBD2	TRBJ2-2	CASRASGTNTGELFF	TGTGCCAGCAGAGCTAGCGGAACGAACACCGGGGAGCTGTTTTTT
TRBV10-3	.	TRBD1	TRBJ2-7	CAISEGTGIYEQYF	TGTGCCATCAGTGAGGGGACAGGGATCTACGAGCAGTACTTC
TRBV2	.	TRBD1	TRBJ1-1	CASIRDRATEAFF	TGTGCCAGCATTAGAGACAGGGCCACTGAAGCTTTCTTT
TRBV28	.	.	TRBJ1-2	CASRRDPTGYGYTF	TGTGCCAGTCGCCGGGACCCCACTGGCTATGGCTACACCTTC
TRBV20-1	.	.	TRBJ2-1	CSGRQVNEQFF	TGCAGTGGGCGCCAGGTTAATGAGCAGTTCTTC
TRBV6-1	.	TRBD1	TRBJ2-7	CASSEGQGSYEQYF	TGTGCCAGCAGTGAGGGACAGGGCTCCTACGAGCAGTACTTC
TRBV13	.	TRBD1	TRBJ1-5	CASSLGQGNQPQHF	TGTGCCAGCAGCCTTGGACAGGGCAATCAGCCCCAGCATTTT
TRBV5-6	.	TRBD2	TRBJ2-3	CASSLAGSGGVGTQYF	TGTGCCAGCAGCTTGGCCGGGAGCGGGGGAGTTGGTACGCAGTATTTT